The 32 T cell receptor beta chains given below trace back to one sample, sequenced in a study of somatic mutations in cytotoxic T cells in rheumatoid arthritis. Assay used: immunoSEQ multiplex PCR; TCRdb lists only in-frame clones, some missing. The table has about 25,000 clones, nearly 75% seen once. Specimen: CD8+ T cells sorted from blood. These receptors originate from a woman aged 18-29 years in good health.

This clone came up a few times. The chain links TRBV7-9 to TRBJ1-1, with a tentative D call TRBD1 (5 bases). Deletions cut 5 bases from V and 6 bases from J, with 16 bases between. CDR1 and CDR2 from the germline V gene are SEHNR and FQNEAQ (reference sequence). This CDR3 region has 14 residues. The CDR3 bases are TGTGCCAGCAGCCCAGGTGCAGGGAGCGCTGAAGCTTTCTTT. It encodes CASSPGAGSAEAFF. Complete variable domain (other parts from reference TRBV7-9 and TRBJ1-1): DTGVSQNPRHKITKRGQNVTFRCDPISEHNRLYWYRQTLGQGPEFLTYFQNEAQLEKSRLLSDRFSAERPKGSFSTLEIQRTEQGDSAMYLCASSPGAGSAEAFFGQGTRLTVV.

Written as DNA, the CDR3 is TGTGCCAGCAGCGGAGACAAGGGGCGGGCGACCGACGAGCAGTACGTC. Residues: CASSGDKGRATDEQYV. The chain links TRBV5-6 to TRBJ2-7; D is tentatively TRBD1 or TRBD2 (5 bases each). Germline assignment: CDR1 SGHDT and CDR2 YYEEEE. V was cut by 4 bases and J by 5 bases, with 22 bases left in between. The CDR3 extends over 16 amino acids.

The gene calls are TRBV7-9 and TRBJ2-3; D assignment may be TRBD1 or TRBD2 (6 bases each). V lost 1 base and J 2 bases, leaving 22 bases between the germline ends. This CDR3 comprises 19 residues. Germline V CDR1 and CDR2: SEHNR, FQNEAQ (reference sequence). In nucleotides, the CDR3 is TGTGCCAGCAGCTTAGATTGGGGGGCAAATCGCGCTTACACAGATACGCAGTATTTT. Amino acids: CASSLDWGANRAYTDTQYF.

The chain employs TRBV7-9 and TRBJ2-7; D unclear. CDR1 and CDR2 (germline): SEHNR, FQNEAQ (reference sequence). V was shortened by 5 bases and J by 0 bases, with 11 bases between the two germline ends. This CDR3 spans 14 amino acids. The CDR3, as DNA: TGTGCCAGCAGCCCAGCCTCGAGCTCCTACGAGCAGTACTTC. Translating gives CASSPASSSYEQYF.

This chain uses TRBV6-1 with TRBJ2-7; weak D call: TRBD1 (5 bases). This CDR3 region has 13 residues. Per the germline V gene, CDR1 is MNHNS and CDR2 is SASEGT. Trimming pared 4 bases from V and 3 bases from J, leaving 10 bases between. Here the CDR3 DNA reads TGTGCCAGCAGTGCTGCGCAGGGCTACGAGCAGTACTTC. Amino acid sequence: CASSAAQGYEQYF.

The J gene is TRBJ2-5, the V gene TRBV2, with 9 bases identical to TRBD2. J was trimmed by 5 bases and V by 2 bases; bases with no gene match: 6. Germline loops: CDR1 SNHLY, CDR2 FYNNEI. The CDR3 is 15 residues long. CDR3 in DNA: TGTGCCAGCAGTGAATGGTCTAGCGGGGCGGAGACCCAGTACTTC. It yields the protein CASSEWSSGAETQYF.

This chain links TRBV7-8 with TRBJ2-3; the match to TRBD2 covers 8 bases. V shed 5 bases and J 0 bases; nucleotides not matched to a gene: 10. This CDR3 is 17 amino acids long. Germline CDR1 reads SGHVS; CDR2 reads FQNEAQ. For the CDR3, the DNA is TGTGCCAGCAGCCCCTGGCACCAGCGGGAGAGCACAGATACGCAGTATTTT. It translates to CASSPWHQRESTDTQYF.

The genes are TRBV7-9 and TRBJ1-1; no clear D gene. The V gene lost 3 bases and the J gene lost 7 bases, with 9 bases spanning the gap. Germline CDR1 is SEHNR and CDR2 is FQNEAQ (reference sequence). The CDR3 is 12 amino acids. The CDR3 sequence: CASSLGGLEAFF. CDR3 nucleotides: TGTGCCAGCAGCTTGGGCGGCCTTGAAGCTTTCTTT.

The chain couples TRBV15 to TRBJ2-1, with TRBD2 as a possible D gene (6 bases). Between the trimmed V and J ends, which lost 4 bases and 6 bases, there was a span of 22 bases. CDR1 is LNHNV, CDR2 YYDKDF, per germline (reference sequence). The CDR3 runs 17 residues. CDR3 sequence: CATSISNPGGTRNEQFF. The CDR3 DNA sequence: TGTGCCACCAGCATCTCAAACCCGGGCGGGACTCGCAATGAGCAGTTCTTC.

The chain has TRBV5-4 and TRBJ2-7; no clear D. Germline loops: CDR1 SGHNT, CDR2 YYREEE (reference sequence). The CDR3 loop spans 12 amino acids. Trimming took off 2 bases at V and 4 bases at J, with 7 bases between the two ends. The CDR3 bases are TGTGCCAGCAGCTTATTAGGTTACGAGCAGTACTTC. This gives the protein CASSLLGYEQYF.

The J gene is TRBJ2-5, the V gene TRBV27; either TRBD1 or TRBD2 may fit D (6 bases each). Per germline, CDR1 MNHEY and CDR2 SMNVEV (reference sequence). The V and J ends lost 5 bases and 5 bases respectively, with 18 bases between them. CDR3 length equals 15 residues. This CDR3 reads CASSPGTGAAETQYF. CDR3 DNA: TGTGCCAGCAGTCCGGGGACGGGGGCGGCGGAGACCCAGTACTTC.

This clone occurred a few times. The V and J genes are TRBV28 and TRBJ1-2; D not certain. The V gene's germline CDR1 is MDHEN and CDR2 SYDVKM. V dropped 3 bases and J dropped 8 bases, with 10 bases sitting between them. CDR3 size: 12 residues. The DNA of the CDR3 is TGTGCCAGCAGTTTGGGAGGGTCCGGCTACACCTTC. Protein sequence: CASSLGGSGYTF.

As concerns this clone: A junction end diverges from the germline sequence, so it may reflect a read error. The J gene is TRBJ1-2, the V gene TRBV19; D perhaps matches TRBD1 (5 bases). In germline, CDR1 is LNHDA, CDR2 SQIVND (reference sequence). The CDR3 covers 11 residues. This CDR3 reads CASSRDYGYTF. Here the CDR3 DNA reads TGTGCCAGTAGTCGGGACTACGGCTACACCTTC.

This rearrangement joins TRBV6-1 to TRBJ1-2; a weak D match, TRBD1 (5 bases). This CDR3 has 14 amino acids. The germline V and J ends were trimmed by 2 bases and 6 bases, with 13 bases remaining between them. Per germline, CDR1 MNHNS and CDR2 SASEGT. The CDR3, as DNA: TGTGCCAGCAGTGAAATAGAGGGGCCGGATGGCTACACCTTC. Translation: CASSEIEGPDGYTF.

This chain uses TRBV19 with TRBJ2-3; TRBD2 matches at 12 bases. Germline trimming cut 5 bases from V and 5 bases from J; bases unmatched to any gene: 5. The CDR3 runs 15 residues. CDR1 is LNHDA, CDR2 SQIVND, per germline (reference sequence). The CDR3 protein is CASSRLAGVGDTQYF. Here the CDR3 DNA reads TGTGCCAGTAGTCGACTAGCGGGAGTTGGAGATACGCAGTATTTT.

The chain uses TRBV7-6 and TRBJ2-1; unclear D gene. The CDR3 is 15 amino acids. Germline V gives CDR1 SGHVS, CDR2 FNYEAQ. Trimming stripped 1 base from V and 0 bases from J, with 7 bases between. CDR3 protein: CASSLEVSSYNEQFF. In DNA, the CDR3 is TGTGCCAGCAGCTTAGAGGTCAGCTCCTACAATGAGCAGTTCTTC.

The chain joins TRBV5-1 to TRBJ2-1, with TRBD2 as a possible D gene (5 bases). CDR1 SGHRS and CDR2 YFSETQ come from the germline V gene. CDR3 size: 17 residues. Deletions cut 0 bases from V and 0 bases from J, with 13 bases between. The DNA of the CDR3 is TGCGCCAGCAGCTTGGGAGTTAGCGTGAGCTCCTACAATGAGCAGTTCTTC. The encoded protein is CASSLGVSVSSYNEQFF.

As regards this clone: This CDR3 is also generated by other DNA sequences in the sample. The V and J genes are TRBV30 and TRBJ2-5, with a tentative D call TRBD1 (5 bases). Trimming took off 4 bases at V and 5 bases at J, with 17 bases between the two ends. The CDR3 extends over 14 amino acids. Germline CDR1 and CDR2: GTSNPN and SVGIG (reference sequence). The CDR3 DNA reads TGTGCCTGGACTCAAGGGGTGGGTGAGGAGACCCAGTACTTC. Translation gives CAWTQGVGEETQYF.

This chain uses TRBV6-1 with TRBJ1-2; 7 bases line up with TRBD1. After removal of 5 bases from V and 4 bases from J, the junction contained 7 bases not matched to a gene. CDR3 length: 14 amino acids. CDR1 and CDR2 (germline): MNHNS, SASEGT. CDR3 residues: CASSFTGESYGYTF. The CDR3 DNA sequence: TGTGCCAGCAGTTTTACAGGGGAATCCTATGGCTACACCTTC.

The chain recombines TRBV5-4 with TRBJ1-2, with 11 bases lining up with TRBD1. V lost 4 bases and J lost 4; bases outside the gene matches: 6. The germline gives CDR1 SGHNT, CDR2 YYREEE (reference sequence). The CDR3 spans 15 residues. CDR3 DNA: TGTGCCAGCAGCCCCGGACAGGGGGCCTCCTATGGCTACACCTTC. Encoded protein: CASSPGQGASYGYTF.

The chain is built from TRBV10-3 and TRBJ2-7; D is unresolved. The CDR3 covers 12 residues. With 8 bases removed from V and 3 bases from J, the gap between germline ends came to 11 bases. The germline CDR1 and CDR2 sequences are ENHRY and SYGVKD. The CDR3 DNA sequence: TGTGCCATCCGAGCAGGTGACTACGAGCAGTACTTC. It specifies CAIRAGDYEQYF.

The rearrangement links TRBV28 to TRBJ2-3, with TRBD2 identical over 7 bases. Germline CDR1 reads MDHEN; CDR2 reads SYDVKM. Germline trimming cut 4 bases from V and 3 bases from J; bases unmatched to any gene: 1. This CDR3 has 13 residues. As DNA, the CDR3 is TGTGCCAGCAGTTCGCGGGAGACAGATACGCAGTATTTT. Translating it yields CASSSRETDTQYF. Full variable domain (missing parts from reference TRBV28 and TRBJ2-3): DVKVTQSSRYLVKRTGEKVFLECVQDMDHENMFWYRQDPGLGLRLIYFSYDVKMKEKGDIPEGYSVSREKKERFSLILESASTNQTSMYLCASSSRETDTQYFGPGTRLTVL.

V usage is TRBV7-9 and J usage is TRBJ1-1; weak D call: TRBD1 (5 bases). The CDR3 consists of 14 residues. Germline loops: CDR1 SEHNR, CDR2 FQNEAQ (reference sequence). The V end lost 5 bases, the J end lost 6 bases, and 16 bases lay between the germline ends. Here the CDR3 reads CASSPFLGVPEAFF. For the CDR3, the DNA is TGTGCCAGCAGCCCCTTCTTGGGGGTCCCTGAAGCTTTCTTT.

A single count supports this clone. The chain carries TRBV14 and TRBJ2-5; D remains unclear. The CDR3 consists of 15 residues. V was shortened by 3 bases and J by 1 base, with 12 bases between the two germline ends. The V gene's germline CDR1 is SGHDN and CDR2 FVKESK. Here the CDR3 reads CASSQEQQLQETQYF. CDR3 DNA: TGTGCCAGCAGCCAGGAGCAACAGCTCCAAGAGACCCAGTACTTC.

V gene TRBV11-1 combines with J gene TRBJ2-3; D call uncertain. The CDR3 is made up of 15 amino acids. Looked up from germline, CDR1 is SGHAT and CDR2 is FQDESV (reference sequence). Between the trimmed V and J ends, which lost 8 bases and 3 bases, there was a span of 18 bases. The CDR3 coding sequence is TGTGCCAGCGGCCCTACAAGGCTGCCTACAGATACGCAGTATTTT. Amino acid sequence: CASGPTRLPTDTQYF. Full variable domain (outside the CDR3, taken from reference TRBV11-1 and TRBJ2-3): EAEVAQSPRYKITEKSQAVAFWCDPISGHATLYWYRQILGQGPELLVQFQDESVVDDSQLPKDRFSAERLKGVDSTLKIQPAELGDSAMYLCASGPTRLPTDTQYFGPGTRLTVL.

This clone has a single count. This sequence joins TRBV5-1 and TRBJ2-2, with TRBD2 as a possible D gene (5 bases). CDR3 length equals 15 residues. Trimming took 0 bases from V and 4 from J, leaving 10 bases between them. Germline V gene data show CDR1 as SGHRS and CDR2 as YFSETQ. CDR3 residues: CASSLVEAVTGELFF. CDR3 sequence (DNA): TGCGCCAGCAGCTTGGTGGAAGCGGTCACCGGGGAGCTGTTTTTT.

The rearrangement uses TRBV5-8 and TRBJ2-2; 7 bases are shared with TRBD1. The CDR3 totals 18 residues. CDR1 and CDR2 (germline): SGHTS, YDEGEE. J lost 4 bases, V lost 4 bases, and 16 bases had no gene match. The CDR3 loop is CASSPGTVLRWSTGELFF. The CDR3 nucleotides read TGTGCCAGCAGCCCCGGGACAGTATTACGTTGGTCCACCGGGGAGCTGTTTTTT. Supplemented by reference TRBV5-8 and TRBJ2-2, the full variable domain reads EAGVTQSPTHLIKTRGQQATLRCSPISGHTSVYWYQQALGLGLQFLLWYDEGEERNRGNFPPRFSGRQFPNYSSELNVNALELEDSALYLCASSPGTVLRWSTGELFFGEGSRLTVL.

This sequence joins TRBV5-1 and TRBJ2-1; 11 bases match TRBD2. CDR1 and CDR2 (germline): SGHRS, YFSETQ. J gave up 7 bases and V 0 bases, and 9 bases lay outside the gene matches. The length of the CDR3 is 17 residues. The CDR3 loop reads CASSLDIAGGPLNEQFF. The CDR3 DNA follows: TGCGCCAGCAGCTTGGACATAGCGGGAGGGCCGTTGAATGAGCAGTTCTTC.

The chain links TRBV7-6 to TRBJ2-1; TRBD2 matches at 8 bases. Per the germline V gene, CDR1 is SGHVS and CDR2 is FNYEAQ. This CDR3 spans 15 amino acids. V was clipped by 3 bases and J by 8 bases; unmatched bases: 9. This CDR3 reads CASSLFGRGEDEQFF. The CDR3 region has the DNA TGTGCCAGCAGCTTGTTCGGGAGGGGGGAGGATGAGCAGTTCTTC.

The chain links TRBV27 to TRBJ1-4, with TRBD1 as a possible D gene (6 bases). Germline assignment: CDR1 MNHEY and CDR2 SMNVEV (reference sequence). V was trimmed by 1 base and J by 4 bases, leaving 16 bases between them. The CDR3 spans 17 residues. This chain's CDR3 is CASSLYAGATYNEKLFF. The DNA of the CDR3 is TGTGCCAGCAGTTTATACGCGGGGGCAACTTATAATGAAAAACTGTTTTTT.

The chain employs TRBV13 and TRBJ1-1; D uncertain. The CDR3 is 13 residues long. V was shortened by 2 bases and J by 0 bases, with 4 bases between the two germline ends. CDR1 PRHDT and CDR2 FYEKMQ come from the germline V gene (reference sequence). This chain's CDR3 is CASSLLLNTEAFF. CDR3 coding DNA: TGTGCCAGCAGCTTACTGCTGAACACTGAAGCTTTCTTT.

The chain carries TRBV5-6 and TRBJ2-1; 7 positions agree with TRBD2. Looked up from germline, CDR1 is SGHDT and CDR2 is YYEEEE. The CDR3 contains 11 residues. With 3 bases clipped from V and 9 bases from J, the junction kept 0 bases outside the gene matches. CDR3 loop: CASSWGGEQFF. As DNA, the CDR3 is TGTGCCAGCAGCTGGGGGGGTGAGCAGTTCTTC.